The 27 T cell receptor beta chains given below trace back to one sample, sequenced in a study of blood T cell repertoires in COVID-19 (dated by TCRdb to about 2020). Libraries were prepared through the immunoSEQ multiplex PCR assay. What TCRdb holds here is the immuneACCESS table cut down to in-frame rearrangements. Part of the clones is not present; checked against another copy, under half of the missing clones reflect an unresolved V gene, and the others are unexplained. This sample gives about 240,000 clones in total; roughly 82% of them show up just once. The ten largest clones represent 4% to 5% of the sample. Sequenced sample: peripheral blood. Every receptor here comes from an older woman with acute or convalescent COVID-19.

This clone occurred a few times. J is TRBJ1-5 and V is TRBV18; D gene uncertain. V lost 2 bases to trimming and J lost 2 bases, with 13 bases between them. Germline V lookup: CDR1 KGHSH, CDR2 LQKENI. The CDR3 covers 16 residues. The CDR3 sequence: CASSPSTGAGNQPQHF. The CDR3 coding sequence is TGTGCCAGCTCACCATCTACCGGCGCGGGCAATCAGCCCCAGCATTTT.

In its sample, this clone was seen once. The CDR3 here is CASKQGSYYGYTF. DNA of the CDR3: TGTGCCAGCAAACAGGGAAGTTACTATGGCTACACCTTC. This chain links TRBV6-5 with TRBJ1-2, with a weak D call TRBD1 (6 bases). The CDR3 extends over 13 amino acids. The V end lost 7 bases, the J end lost 3 bases, and 12 bases lay between the germline ends. In germline, CDR1 is MNHEY, CDR2 SVGAGI.

The chain carries TRBV10-3 and TRBJ1-1; unclear D gene. The length of the CDR3 is 16 residues. Between the trimmed V and J ends, which lost 0 bases and 10 bases, there was a span of 21 bases. CDR1 ENHRY and CDR2 SYGVKD come from the germline V gene. CDR3 bases: TGTGCCATCAGTGAGTCGATGGCAGGCCCTCCGGTGCGAGCTTTCTTT. Protein product: CAISESMAGPPVRAFF.

The genes are TRBV18 and TRBJ2-7; a possible D gene is TRBD2 (6 bases). CDR1 is KGHSH and CDR2 is LQKENI in the germline V gene. V was trimmed by 5 bases and J by 1 base, leaving 12 bases between them. CDR3 length: 14 residues. The DNA of the CDR3 is TGTGCCAGCTCAGCCGGGACTTCTTCCTACGAGCAGTACTTC. This sequence encodes CASSAGTSSYEQYF.

CDR3 sequence (DNA): TGTGCCAGCAGCTTAGGATCCCAGGTCAGCACAGATACGCAGTATTTT. It yields the protein CASSLGSQVSTDTQYF. The chain joins TRBV7-6 to TRBJ2-3; D not resolved. CDR1 is SGHVS, CDR2 FNYEAQ, per germline. V was pared by 1 base and J by 0 bases, with 11 bases between. CDR3 length: 16 residues.

The chain uses TRBV6-5 and TRBJ1-3, with TRBD1 matching over 10 bases. V lost 2 bases and J lost 9; bases outside the gene matches: 4. CDR3 length: 14 amino acids. Germline assignment: CDR1 MNHEY and CDR2 SVGAGI. CDR3 amino acids: CASSYRDRGGTIYF. Here the CDR3 DNA reads TGTGCCAGCAGTTACCGGGACAGGGGCGGCACCATATATTTT.

The chain recombines TRBV6-5 with TRBJ1-2; D is perhaps TRBD1 (6 bases). V gave up 7 bases and J gave up 5 bases, with 14 bases separating them. Germline V CDR1 and CDR2: MNHEY, SVGAGI. This CDR3 spans 13 amino acids. The CDR3 nucleotides read TGTGCCAGCACCACAGGGCTCCCTTATGGCTACACCTTC. Amino acids: CASTTGLPYGYTF.

The chain links TRBV4-1 to TRBJ2-2; perhaps TRBD1 as D (5 bases). Trimming removed 0 bases from V and 4 bases from J, with 15 bases in between. The CDR3 consists of 17 residues. Germline-derived CDR1 and CDR2 are MGHRA and YSYEKL. This chain's CDR3 is CASSQDNRQLSTGELFF. The CDR3 DNA is TGCGCCAGCAGCCAAGATAACAGGCAATTGAGCACCGGGGAGCTGTTTTTT.

The gene calls are TRBV18 and TRBJ1-1; no clear D. The CDR3 contains 15 residues. CDR1 is KGHSH, CDR2 LQKENI, per germline. Trimming removed 3 bases from V and 4 bases from J, with 15 bases in between. Written as DNA, the CDR3 is TGTGCCAGCTCACCGGGTGAGTTGACTTTCACTGAAGCTTTCTTT. Translating gives CASSPGELTFTEAFF.

The chain combines TRBV6-1 with TRBJ1-5, with D maybe TRBD1 (5 bases). The CDR3 runs 13 residues. Between the trimmed V and J ends, which lost 2 bases and 6 bases, there was a span of 8 bases. Germline V gene lookup returns CDR1 MNHNS and CDR2 SASEGT. CDR3 coding DNA: TGTGCCAGCAGTGAACAGGGCGGTCAGCCCCAGCATTTT. It is translated as CASSEQGGQPQHF.

This chain uses TRBV6-5 with TRBJ1-1; D gene uncertain. The CDR3 has 13 amino acids. From germline, CDR1 is MNHEY and CDR2 SVGAGI. The ends were cut back, 5 bases at V and 5 bases at J, with 12 bases in the middle. CDR3 loop: CASSPRRDTEAFF. CDR3 nucleotides: TGTGCCAGCAGTCCCCGGCGGGATACTGAAGCTTTCTTT.

This clone has just one count. The chain uses TRBV5-6 and TRBJ1-4, with 11 positions matching TRBD1. V was clipped by 1 base and J by 7 bases; unmatched bases: 9. The CDR3 runs to 17 residues. Looked up from germline, CDR1 is SGHDT and CDR2 is YYEEEE. The CDR3 DNA is TGTGCCAGCAGCTTGCTCGGACAGGGGGCCTTCGGTGAAAAACTGTTTTTT. Residues: CASSLLGQGAFGEKLFF.

The chain combines TRBV5-1 with TRBJ1-3; 7 positions match TRBD1. CDR1 is SGHRS and CDR2 is YFSETQ in the germline V gene. The ends lost 2 bases at V and 4 bases at J; junction bases unmatched: 9. The CDR3 loop spans 16 amino acids. The CDR3 nucleotides are TGCGCCAGCAGCTTCATTATACAGGGGCCCGGAAACACCATATATTTT. Translating gives CASSFIIQGPGNTIYF.

The chain recombines TRBV18 with TRBJ1-1; no clear D gene. V lost 5 bases and J 6 bases, leaving 13 bases between the germline ends. CDR3 length: 13 residues. Germline assignment: CDR1 KGHSH and CDR2 LQKENI. CDR3 region: CASSVTGLAEAFF. The CDR3 nucleotides read TGTGCCAGCTCAGTTACTGGGCTCGCTGAAGCTTTCTTT. Combining the CDR3 with reference TRBV18 and TRBJ1-1 gives the whole variable domain NAGVMQNPRHLVRRRGQEARLRCSPMKGHSHVYWYRQLPEEGLKFMVYLQKENIIDESGMPKERFSAEFPKEGPSILRIQQVVRGDSAAYFCASSVTGLAEAFFGQGTRLTVV.

The V call is TRBV5-1, the J call TRBJ1-4; no definite D call. Germline CDR1 is SGHRS and CDR2 is YFSETQ. Trimming stripped 0 bases from V and 0 bases from J, with 6 bases between. This CDR3 has 15 amino acids. CDR3 residues: CASSLVRATNEKLFF. The CDR3 DNA is TGCGCCAGCAGCTTGGTGCGGGCAACTAATGAAAAACTGTTTTTT.

The V call is TRBV18, the J call TRBJ1-1; 7 bases line up with TRBD1. Germline V gene sequence: CDR1 KGHSH, CDR2 LQKENI. V shed 3 bases and J 5 bases; nucleotides not matched to a gene: 9. The CDR3 runs 15 residues. CDR3 residues: CASSPNTGDLTEAFF. CDR3 sequence (DNA): TGTGCCAGCTCACCGAACACAGGGGATCTGACTGAAGCTTTCTTT.

In DNA, the CDR3 is TGTGCCAGCAGTCCACTTAGTAGCTACACCTTC. This codes for CASSPLSSYTF. The V call is TRBV7-2, the J call TRBJ1-2; D gene unclear. Germline-derived CDR1 and CDR2 are SGHTA and FQGNSA. The CDR3 runs to 11 residues. The germline V and J ends were trimmed by 6 bases and 9 bases, with 11 bases remaining between them.

The V gene is TRBV5-1, the J gene TRBJ1-2, with D possibly TRBD1 on 5 matching bases. Germline CDR1 SGHRS, CDR2 YFSETQ. The CDR3 has 14 amino acids. V was clipped by 1 base and J by 8 bases, with 15 bases between them. CDR3 DNA sequence: TGCGCCAGCAGCTTGAATCAAGGGGAAGACGGCTACACCTTC. Amino acids: CASSLNQGEDGYTF.

This clone was observed once. The chain couples TRBV19 to TRBJ2-4, with a weak D call TRBD1 (5 bases). The CDR3 consists of 16 residues. V gave up 5 bases and J gave up 0 bases, with 14 bases separating them. From germline, CDR1 is LNHDA and CDR2 SQIVND (reference sequence). The chain's CDR3 is CASSDYRRLAKNIQYF. The CDR3 DNA follows: TGTGCCAGTAGTGATTACAGGAGACTAGCCAAAAACATTCAGTACTTC. The whole variable domain, filled in from reference TRBV19 and TRBJ2-4, reads DGGITQSPKYLFRKEGQNVTLSCEQNLNHDAMYWYRQDPGQGLRLIYYSQIVNDFQKGDIAEGYSVSREKKESFPLTVTSAQKNPTAFYLCASSDYRRLAKNIQYFGAGTRLSVL.

DNA for the CDR3: TGTGCCAGCAGCCAAACAGGGTCCTACGAGCAGTACTTC. This translates into CASSQTGSYEQYF. The chain joins TRBV4-2 to TRBJ2-7, with a tentative D call TRBD1 (6 bases). Per germline, CDR1 LGHNA and CDR2 YNFKEQ. This CDR3 spans 13 amino acids. Trimming pared 2 bases from V and 1 base from J, leaving 6 bases between.

This chain connects TRBV4-2 to TRBJ2-1; 8 positions match TRBD1. The CDR3 length is 16 residues. CDR1 LGHNA and CDR2 YNFKEQ come from the germline V gene. J lost 0 bases, V lost 4 bases, and 5 bases had no gene match. CDR3 sequence reads: CASSRRDRSSYNEQFF. CDR3 DNA sequence: TGTGCCAGCAGCCGACGGGACAGGAGCTCCTACAATGAGCAGTTCTTC.

This clone has only one observation. The rearrangement uses TRBV24-1 and TRBJ2-3, with 8 bases identical to TRBD1. The CDR3 runs 16 residues. Trimming at V came to 3 bases and at J to 1 base, leaving 5 bases not matched to a gene. Germline V CDR1 and CDR2: KGHDR, SFDVKD. The CDR3 coding sequence is TGTGCCACCAGTGATCCAACGACAGGGGGCACAGATACGCAGTATTTT. Translation gives CATSDPTTGGTDTQYF.

The V call is TRBV19, the J call TRBJ2-6; the match to TRBD1 covers 8 bases. The J segment lost 0 bases and the V segment lost 9 bases, leaving 10 bases of the junction unmatched. CDR3 size: 17 residues. Germline CDR1 and CDR2: LNHDA and SQIVND (reference sequence). The CDR3 nucleotides are TGTGCCAGCACTCACGGACAGGGAGTCTCTGGGGCCAACGTCCTGACTTTC. Its protein product is CASTHGQGVSGANVLTF.

The chain carries TRBV5-6 and TRBJ1-2, with D tentatively TRBD1 (5 bases). Germline V gene sequence: CDR1 SGHDT, CDR2 YYEEEE. The V gene lost 1 base and the J gene lost 7 bases, with 11 bases spanning the gap. The CDR3 extends over 13 amino acids. In DNA, the CDR3 is TGTGCCAGCAGCTTGATAGGGGCTGGTGGCTACACCTTC. Protein sequence: CASSLIGAGGYTF.

The chain employs TRBV7-9 and TRBJ1-4; 7 positions match TRBD1. This CDR3 region has 14 residues. V shed 7 bases, J shed 3 bases, and the junction held 5 bases outside the gene matches. Germline lookup yields CDR1 SEHNR and CDR2 FQNEAQ (reference sequence). The chain's CDR3 is CASNAGQSNEKLFF. CDR3 nucleotide sequence: TGTGCCAGCAACGCGGGACAGTCTAATGAAAAACTGTTTTTT. The full variable domain, completed using reference TRBV7-9 and TRBJ1-4, is DTGVSQNPRHKITKRGQNVTFRCDPISEHNRLYWYRQTLGQGPEFLTYFQNEAQLEKSRLLSDRFSAERPKGSFSTLEIQRTEQGDSAMYLCASNAGQSNEKLFFGSGTQLSVL.

The J gene is TRBJ2-3, the V gene TRBV9; D perhaps matches TRBD1 (6 bases). CDR3 length: 14 residues. Deletions cut 0 bases from V and 7 bases from J, with 12 bases between. CDR1 is SGDLS, CDR2 YYNGEE, per germline. The CDR3 nucleotides read TGTGCCAGCAGCGTAGCTACAGGGTCTAATACGCAGTATTTT. This encodes CASSVATGSNTQYF.

The chain combines TRBV5-5 with TRBJ1-1; possibly TRBD1 for D (5 bases). The length of the CDR3 is 14 residues. The V and J ends lost 1 base and 0 bases respectively, with 7 bases between them. Germline V CDR1 and CDR2: SGHKS, YYEKEE (reference sequence). The CDR3 here is CASSLMGLNTEAFF. CDR3 DNA: TGTGCCAGCAGCTTGATGGGGCTGAACACTGAAGCTTTCTTT.